The 30 T cell receptor beta chains presented below share a single source sample, sequenced in a study of early T cells in non-severe SARS-CoV-2 infection. One entry per CDR3 protein, called by TCRdb with MiXCR from the 5' RACE reads. The table lists 40,000 or so distinct CDR3 sequences, about 8% of them singletons, with roughly an eighth in the top ten. This specimen consisted of whole blood, obtained at baseline. These TCRs come from an adult who was a healthcare worker with PCR-confirmed SARS-CoV-2 infection or an uninfected control (not recorded which).

This clonotype was observed at least ten times. The chain has TRBV19 and TRBJ1-5; tentative D call: TRBD1 (6 bases). Germline V CDR1 and CDR2: LNHDA, SQIVND (reference sequence). V lost 3 bases, J lost 2 bases, and 14 bases lay in between. This CDR3 spans 16 amino acids. The CDR3 DNA is TGTGCCAGTAGTATCCGGGACACCAAAGGCAATCAGCCCCAGCATTTT. Its translation: CASSIRDTKGNQPQHF.

This clonotype was recorded many times. This chain links TRBV4-3 with TRBJ2-3; 12 bases are a match to TRBD2. The germline CDR1 and CDR2 sequences are LGHNA and YSLEER. V shed 0 bases, J shed 5 bases, and the junction held 6 bases outside the gene matches. The CDR3 runs 17 residues. The CDR3 reads CASSQDWTSGEIDTQYF. The CDR3 coding sequence is TGCGCCAGCAGCCAAGATTGGACTAGCGGGGAAATAGATACGCAGTATTTT.

The genes are TRBV27 and TRBJ2-3; tentatively, D is TRBD1 or TRBD2 (5 bases each). This CDR3 spans 17 amino acids. V was clipped by 3 bases and J by 4 bases, with 20 bases between them. Per the germline V gene, CDR1 is MNHEY and CDR2 is SMNVEV (reference sequence). Here the CDR3 DNA reads TGTGCCAGCAGTTTCACACGGGACGCCCGTTGGGCAGATACGCAGTATTTT. Protein sequence: CASSFTRDARWADTQYF.

This clonotype has just a few counts. V and J are TRBV15 and TRBJ2-1; TRBD1 agrees at 9 bases. V shed 7 bases and J 5 bases; nucleotides not matched to a gene: 6. This CDR3 has 14 residues. The germline V gene has CDR1 LNHNV and CDR2 YYDKDF (reference sequence). The DNA for the CDR3 is TGTGCCACCACTGCACAGGGGGCAAACAATGAGCAGTTCTTC. It encodes CATTAQGANNEQFF.

J is TRBJ2-2 and V is TRBV6-4, with 9 bases that match TRBD1. CDR1 is MRHNA and CDR2 is SNTAGT in the germline V gene. Trimming took 3 bases from V and 1 from J; bases not matched to a gene: 0. The CDR3 has 15 amino acids. The DNA of the CDR3 is TGTGCCAGCAGTGAGGGACAGGGGAACACCGGGGAGCTGTTTTTT. Translated: CASSEGQGNTGELFF.

This clonotype was counted only a few times. The chain combines TRBV18 with TRBJ1-2, with D perhaps TRBD1 (5 bases). This CDR3 is 14 amino acids long. V was cut by 3 bases and J by 2 bases, with 10 bases left in between. Germline values: CDR1 KGHSH, CDR2 LQKENI. The CDR3 loop is CASSPSRDNYGYTF. The CDR3 nucleotides are TGTGCCAGCTCACCGTCACGGGACAACTATGGCTACACCTTC. Supplemented by reference TRBV18 and TRBJ1-2, the full variable domain reads NAGVMQNPRHLVRRRGQEARLRCSPMKGHSHVYWYRQLPEEGLKFMVYLQKENIIDESGMPKERFSAEFPKEGPSILRIQQVVRGDSAAYFCASSPSRDNYGYTFGSGTRLTVV.

V gene TRBV9 combines with J gene TRBJ2-3; tentatively, D is TRBD1 or TRBD2 (6 bases each). CDR3 size: 14 residues. Germline values: CDR1 SGDLS, CDR2 YYNGEE. The V gene lost 0 bases and the J gene lost 5 bases, with 10 bases spanning the gap. CDR3 region: CASSVGGAGDTQYF. CDR3 nucleotides: TGTGCCAGCAGCGTAGGGGGGGCTGGAGATACGCAGTATTTT.

The chain couples TRBV7-6 to TRBJ2-2; a weak D match, TRBD1 (6 bases). Trimming stripped 2 bases from V and 6 bases from J, with 10 bases between. Per germline, CDR1 SGHVS and CDR2 FNYEAQ. The CDR3 is 14 residues long. DNA of the CDR3: TGTGCCAGCAGCTTAAGTGCAGGGGCCGGGGAGCTGTTTTTT. Its translation: CASSLSAGAGELFF.

This clonotype appeared many times. The chain is built from TRBV5-1 and TRBJ1-1, with 7 bases matching TRBD1. CDR1 and CDR2 from the germline V gene are SGHRS and YFSETQ. The junction had 7 bases not matched to a gene; V was cut back by 3 bases and J by 8 bases. This CDR3 has 13 residues. CDR3 nucleotides: TGCGCCAGCAGCTCGATCCCGGACAGGGAAGCTTTCTTT. Translating gives CASSSIPDREAFF.

This chain connects TRBV24-1 to TRBJ1-5; no clear D. With 9 bases removed from V and 1 base from J, the gap between germline ends came to 12 bases. Germline CDR1 and CDR2: KGHDR and SFDVKD. The CDR3 extends over 14 amino acids. This chain's CDR3 is CATGEGGSNQPQHF. The DNA for the CDR3 is TGTGCCACCGGAGAGGGTGGAAGCAATCAGCCCCAGCATTTT.

This clonotype turned up a few times. The chain recombines TRBV11-2 with TRBJ2-1; 13 bases match TRBD2. This CDR3 contains 15 residues. Germline values: CDR1 SGHAT, CDR2 FQNNGV. J lost 7 bases, V lost 5 bases, and 5 bases had no gene match. The CDR3 loop is CASSPGLAGVNEQFF. The CDR3 DNA is TGTGCCAGCAGCCCCGGACTAGCGGGGGTGAATGAGCAGTTCTTC. Together with reference TRBV11-2 and TRBJ2-1, the CDR3 gives the full variable domain: EAGVAQSPRYKIIEKRQSVAFWCNPISGHATLYWYQQILGQGPKLLIQFQNNGVVDDSQLPKDRFSAERLKGVDSTLKIQPAKLEDSAVYLCASSPGLAGVNEQFFGPGTRLTVL.

The chain links TRBV2 to TRBJ2-7; tentatively, D is TRBD2 (6 bases). V lost 6 bases and J 5 bases, leaving 17 bases between the germline ends. CDR3 size: 14 residues. Germline V lookup: CDR1 SNHLY, CDR2 FYNNEI. CDR3 nucleotide sequence: TGTGCCAGCAGCCTTCGGAGGGATATCGACGAGCAGTACTTC. Its protein is CASSLRRDIDEQYF.

This chain connects TRBV21-1 to TRBJ2-7; no DNA check was done on the table's D call, TRBD1. TRBV21-1 is described as a pseudogene. This CDR3 is 16 amino acids long. DNA for the CDR3: TGTGCCAGCAGCCTATCCCCGGGGGGACAGAAATACGAGCAGTACTTC. This translates into CASSLSPGGQKYEQYF.

The V call is TRBV11-2, the J call TRBJ2-3; perhaps TRBD2 as D (7 bases). V lost 4 bases, J lost 4 bases, and 12 bases lay in between. The CDR3 length is 14 residues. Germline V CDR1 and CDR2: SGHAT, FQNNGV. The CDR3 region is CASSWAGAPDTQYF. The DNA of the CDR3 is TGTGCCAGCAGCTGGGCGGGGGCTCCAGATACGCAGTATTTT.

This clonotype has only a few counts. This sequence joins TRBV10-3 and TRBJ1-2, with D possibly being TRBD1 (6 bases). Per the germline V gene, CDR1 is ENHRY and CDR2 is SYGVKD. The CDR3 is made up of 14 amino acids. Trimming stripped 6 bases from V and 6 bases from J, with 17 bases between. CDR3 loop: CAISQTGLGNGYTF. As DNA, the CDR3 is TGTGCCATCAGCCAAACAGGGTTGGGAAATGGCTACACCTTC.

In this sample, this clonotype turned up a few times. The V call is TRBV5-1, the J call TRBJ1-6, with 7 nucleotides matching TRBD1. This CDR3 contains 15 residues. Per the germline V gene, CDR1 is SGHRS and CDR2 is YFSETQ. Trimming at V came to 4 bases and at J to 7 bases, leaving 8 bases not matched to a gene. The DNA of the CDR3 is TGCGCCAGCAGCACTTCCGGGACAGAAAATTCACCCCTCCACTTT. Amino acids: CASSTSGTENSPLHF.

The rearrangement joins TRBV20-1 to TRBJ2-3; D gene ambiguous. The V gene lost 0 bases and the J gene lost 4 bases, with 14 bases spanning the gap. The germline V gene has CDR1 DFQATT and CDR2 SNEGSKA (reference sequence). The length of the CDR3 is 15 residues. The CDR3 sequence: CSAREGPIAADTQYF. CDR3 bases: TGCAGTGCTAGAGAGGGCCCTATCGCAGCAGATACGCAGTATTTT.

In its sample, this clonotype was seen a few times. The rearrangement uses TRBV5-4 and TRBJ1-3; D is unclear. The V end was cut by 0 bases, the J end by 4 bases, with 5 bases between. This CDR3 spans 13 amino acids. CDR1 is SGHNT and CDR2 is YYREEE in the germline V gene (reference sequence). The DNA for the CDR3 is TGTGCCAGCAGCTTGGCCGGGGGAAACACCATATATTTT. It yields the protein CASSLAGGNTIYF.

In its sample, this clonotype was seen many times. This sequence joins TRBV20-1 and TRBJ2-2; 8 positions agree with TRBD1. Unmatched junction bases numbered 11, after V lost 5 bases and J lost 6 bases. Looked up from germline, CDR1 is DFQATT and CDR2 is SNEGSKA (reference sequence). The CDR3 has 15 residues. CDR3 region: CSAAQGAQIAGELFF. The CDR3 nucleotides read TGCAGTGCTGCCCAGGGGGCGCAAATAGCCGGGGAGCTGTTTTTT.

Only a few counts were recorded for this clonotype. The gene calls are TRBV11-2 and TRBJ2-1; no clear D. V was trimmed by 2 bases and J by 5 bases, leaving 13 bases between them. Germline CDR1 SGHAT, CDR2 FQNNGV. This CDR3 has 15 amino acids. CDR3 DNA: TGTGCCAGCAGCTTAACTCCCGGGTCAAACAATGAGCAGTTCTTC. It translates to CASSLTPGSNNEQFF.

This clonotype was recorded many times. This sequence joins TRBV11-2 and TRBJ2-5; weak D call: TRBD1 (6 bases). V was cut by 6 bases and J by 3 bases, with 11 bases left in between. In germline, CDR1 is SGHAT, CDR2 FQNNGV. CDR3 size: 13 residues. The CDR3 spells CASSPRTEETQYF. The CDR3 DNA reads as TGTGCCAGCAGTCCCAGGACAGAAGAGACCCAGTACTTC.

The chain employs TRBV4-1 and TRBJ2-1; no clear D. The CDR3 sequence is 13 residues long. Germline CDR1 MGHRA, CDR2 YSYEKL. Trimming left V 1 base short and J 8 bases short, with 9 bases between. The CDR3 coding sequence is TGCGCCAGCAGCCAAGTTCATGGGTATGAGCAGTTCTTC. It translates to CASSQVHGYEQFF.

This rearrangement joins TRBV5-1 to TRBJ2-3; 11 nucleotides line up with TRBD2. This CDR3 has 17 residues. The germline V gene encodes CDR1 SGHRS and CDR2 YFSETQ. The trim removed 4 bases at V and 2 bases at J, leaving 9 bases unmatched. The CDR3 coding sequence is TGCGCCAGCAGCCCCCCCGCGACTAGCGGGGTCACAGATACGCAGTATTTT. It yields the protein CASSPPATSGVTDTQYF.

The sample holds a few counts of this clonotype. The chain has TRBV20-1 and TRBJ2-4, with D maybe TRBD2 (5 bases). Germline lookup yields CDR1 DFQATT and CDR2 SNEGSKA (reference sequence). Trimming removed 1 base at V and 8 bases at J, with 36 bases between. The CDR3 covers 21 residues. The CDR3 nucleotides are TGCAGTGCTAGAGGCCCCCATACAGCGGAGTCGGAACTGGACGCTGACCACATTCAGTACTTC. It is translated as CSARGPHTAESELDADHIQYF.

In its sample, this clonotype is medium-sized. The gene calls are TRBV7-9 and TRBJ2-3, with D perhaps TRBD1 (5 bases). The ends were cut back, 4 bases at V and 6 bases at J, with 8 bases in the middle. The CDR3 is 12 amino acids. The germline V gene has CDR1 SEHNR and CDR2 FQNEAQ (reference sequence). The CDR3 loop reads CASSWGLDTQYF. Written as DNA, the CDR3 is TGTGCCAGCAGCTGGGGCTTGGATACGCAGTATTTT.

About this clonotype itself: A junction end diverges from the germline sequence, so it may reflect a read error. The rearrangement uses TRBV4-2 and TRBJ1-1; D might be TRBD1 (5 bases). CDR3 length equals 14 residues. Germline V lookup: CDR1 LGHNA, CDR2 YNFKEQ. CDR3 loop: CASSQDRANTEAFF. The CDR3 DNA sequence: TGTGCCAGCAGCCAAGACAGGGCGAACACCGAAGCTTTCTTT.

This clonotype occurred many times. The chain links TRBV3-1 to TRBJ2-3; 12 positions match TRBD2. Germline V CDR1 and CDR2: LGHDT, YNNKEL (reference sequence). Germline trimming cut 0 bases from V and 5 bases from J; bases unmatched to any gene: 6. This CDR3 has 17 amino acids. CDR3 coding DNA: TGTGCCAGCAGCCAAGATGTACTAGCGGGGGGTGGAGATACGCAGTATTTT. Translating it yields CASSQDVLAGGGDTQYF.

This clonotype was observed a handful of times. V gene TRBV7-9 combines with J gene TRBJ2-2; D is undetermined. Per the germline V gene, CDR1 is SEHNR and CDR2 is FQNEAQ (reference sequence). This CDR3 spans 17 amino acids. V lost 0 bases and J lost 0, with 11 bases in between. The CDR3, as DNA: TGTGCCAGCAGCTTAGCGCGTGTTCCCACGAACACCGGGGAGCTGTTTTTT. Amino acids: CASSLARVPTNTGELFF.

The chain carries TRBV6-4 and TRBJ1-1, with 7 bases lining up with TRBD1. CDR3 length equals 15 residues. Germline V gives CDR1 MRHNA, CDR2 SNTAGT. The ends lost 4 bases at V and 1 base at J; junction bases unmatched: 6. CDR3 DNA: TGTGCCAGCAGTGTAGATCAGGGGGGGAACACTGAAGCTTTCTTT. Its translation is CASSVDQGGNTEAFF.

This clonotype has only a few counts. The DNA for the CDR3 is TGTGCCAGCAGCCGTTCGGGGGGGCGAGAGACCCAGTACTTC. Protein: CASSRSGGRETQYF. This sequence joins TRBV7-2 and TRBJ2-5, with TRBD2 matching over 8 bases. The V gene end was trimmed by 5 bases and the J gene end by 4 bases; junction bases not matched to a gene: 6. The length of the CDR3 is 14 residues. CDR1 is SGHTA, CDR2 FQGNSA, per germline. Looking up the rest from reference TRBV7-2 and TRBJ2-5 gives the full variable domain: GAGVSQSPSNKVTEKGKDVELRCDPISGHTALYWYRQSLGQGLEFLIYFQGNSAPDKSGLPSDRFSAERTGGSVSTLTIQRTQQEDSAVYLCASSRSGGRETQYFGPGTRLLVL.